This T cell receptor (beta chain) was profiled in a study of CD8 T cells in ankylosing spondylitis. Study results and limitations: Characteristic, it appeared, of ankylosing spondylitis blood was a TCR beta motif of fewer than 10 highly homologous variants. Disease-linked clones reportedly showed significant enrichment in matched ankylosing spondylitis synovial fluid.

Note on this clonotype: Its antigen is as yet unknown.

TCRdb re-analysed the 5' RACE reads in MiXCR, keeping a single row per CDR3 protein. The table has roughly 90,000 distinct CDR3 sequences, just under 9% seen once. The sample comprised blood, either unsorted or a sorted T cell fraction (not recorded which). This sequence was found in a male donor with ankylosing spondylitis.

CDR3 nucleotides: TGTGCCAGCAGGAAGGGGTTGAACAATGAGCAGTTCTTC. It encodes CASRKGLNNEQFF. The V call is TRBV2, the J call TRBJ2-1; TRBD1 might be the D (5 bases). Germline V gene lookup returns CDR1 SNHLY and CDR2 FYNNEI. V gave up 6 bases and J gave up 5 bases, with 11 bases separating them. The CDR3 is made up of 13 amino acids.